This T cell receptor beta chain is from a study of beta chain features in type 1 diabetes (dated 2018 in TCRdb). Notes on the research overall: No differences in mean age, gender distribution, total cell number or subset yield were found between patients and healthy donors. A total of around 100 million sorted cells were examined across all samples, and RNA yield correlated strongly with the number of cells per subset. In the study, recently diagnosed type 1 diabetes patients and matched healthy donors were compared on the TCRB repertoires of their sorted circulating CD4+ T cell subsets. Regulatory and stem cell-like memory subsets were isolated from only 8 patients and about eight healthy donors, whereas naive and central memory subsets came from all 30 or so donors.

Taken from the germline V gene (reference sequence), the CDR1 and CDR2 loops are MNHEY and SMNVEV. The V end loses 8 bases and the J end loses 5 bases, and a stretch of 13 bases separates them. From cysteine to phenylalanine, the CDR3 is 13 amino acids long. Of the read, only the CDR3 DNA is kept; its 39 bases are in frame from base 1. The paper as a whole reports these results and caveats: PCR might favor shorter templates, but patient and control samples were amplified and corrected together, so any skew would affect both groups equally. HLA sub-analyses involved small numbers of individuals, so any influence of HLA type on TCRB rearrangement remained unresolved. Patients with type 1 diabetes made fewer insertions and deleted more nucleotides at VDJ recombination sites, implying thymic rearrangement abnormalities. In all four CD4+ subsets, TCRB CDR3 length was moderately but significantly shorter in type 1 diabetes patients. Sequencing cDNA rather than genomic DNA could over-represent highly expressing activated cells, although activation and CD3 levels did not differ between groups. Naive, central memory and regulatory TCRB repertoires appeared to be more alike among patients than among healthy donors.

Each donor gave one peripheral blood draw, averaging roughly 120 mL, which was collected into heparinised tubes. Using a panel that included CD45RO, CCR7, CD25, CD127, CD95 and CD27, naive, central memory, regulatory and stem cell-like memory CD4+ T cells were sorted on a BD FACSAria II. Every sorted population had a purity above 95%. Right away, PBMCs were isolated by Lymphoprep density gradient centrifugation and were stained directly, with no culture step. So that batch effects would be minimized, each experiment stained and sorted samples in pairs, pairing one healthy donor with one patient. This clone was seen a few times. Its antigen is not yet known. No clone much larger than this one lies a single base away; base qualities are absent. The High Capacity cDNA Reverse Transcription Kit was used to reverse transcribe all of the isolated RNA, meaning that expressed TCRB transcripts were what got sequenced. Deep immunoSEQ sequencing was applied to naive, central memory and regulatory T cell samples, giving an average of about 3.4 million total reads per sample. Sorted cells were lysed in RLT buffer, and RNA was extracted using DNase-treated RNeasy Micro or Mini kits according to cell number. To prevent cross-contamination, every cell subset was processed on its own, while patient and healthy donor samples were processed together. The immunoSEQ multiplex PCR was used to amplify TCRB sequences from cDNA, yielding 87-bp fragments that span the CDR3 region. Amplicons were sequenced on the Illumina HiSeq platform. The study's processing was this. PCR bias was computationally corrected using synthetic template baselines, reads within Hamming distance 2 were collapsed, and singletons that could not be merged were discarded. Reads were aligned to IMGT to assign V, D and J genes, CDR3 length, and insertions or deletions at six rearrangement sites. Clonotype counts were normalized to sorted cell number within each subset before computing true diversity and Gini coefficients with the tcR R package. Repertoire sharing was quantified using the overlap coefficient calculated on TCRB nucleotide sequences. Out-of-frame TCRB sequences from naive cells were analyzed as a proxy for the pre-selection repertoire. This immuneACCESS table, as held by TCRdb, lists in-frame sequences with V and J called but not all clones. Of the missing ones, under half trace to an unresolved V gene in checked studies; the others have no known cause. That table supplies the V and J calls and clone size; D and trimming were determined from the DNA. Counted in this sample were about 360,000 clones; over 9.5% of them appeared once. Approximately 0.015% of the sample lies in the top ten.

This receptor was obtained from a man younger than 35 in good health. Sequenced: naive CD4+ T cells from blood. Interpreted using the paper, the cell subset or site label stands for: true naive CD4+ T cells. This sequence uses TRBV27 and TRBJ1-5, with TRBD1 as a weak D call on 6 bases. The DNA is TGTGCCAGCCGTGCAGGGGATCATCAGCCCCAGCATTTT. This translates into CASRAGDHQPQHF.